This is a list of T cell receptor beta chains from one sample in a study of shared clonotypes between healthy human individuals. TCRdb keeps only in-frame clones here, not all; method: immunoSEQ multiplex PCR. The sample has about 800,000 clones, about 96% seen once; the top ten hold about 0.22%. The sequencing sample was made of naive CD8+ T cells sorted from blood. The receptors derive from a man aged 25-45 years in good health. Each CDR3 is given with its conserved first and last residue. Fields, in order: clone size, J gene, V gene, D gene, CDR3 protein, CDR3 DNA. D genes are given only for firm matches. Not all rows give a size; the values are once, few, many and, for expanded clones, a class.

clone size: few; J gene: TRBJ1-5; V gene: TRBV6-1; D gene: .; CDR3 protein: CASNLGVSGQPQHF; CDR3 DNA: TGTGCCAGCAACCTAGGGGTAAGTGGCCAGCCCCAGCATTTT
clone size: .; J gene: TRBJ2-2; V gene: TRBV9; D gene: TRBD1; CDR3 protein: CASSAQMNTGANTGELFF; CDR3 DNA: TGTGCCAGCAGCGCGCAGATGAATACAGGGGCGAACACCGGGGAGCTGTTTTTT
clone size: .; J gene: TRBJ1-1; V gene: TRBV6-5; D gene: .; CDR3 protein: CASSSPVEGYTEAFF; CDR3 DNA: TGTGCCAGCAGTTCTCCCGTAGAAGGTTACACTGAAGCTTTCTTT
clone size: once; J gene: TRBJ2-5; V gene: TRBV7-9; D gene: TRBD1; CDR3 protein: CASSLAGGGETQYF; CDR3 DNA: TGTGCCAGCAGCTTAGCAGGGGGCGGTGAGACCCAGTACTTC
clone size: .; J gene: TRBJ1-4; V gene: TRBV5-1; D gene: TRBD1; CDR3 protein: CASSLGDRARLANEKLFF; CDR3 DNA: TGCGCCAGCAGCTTGGGGGACAGGGCTCGACTGGCTAATGAAAAACTGTTTTTT
clone size: .; J gene: TRBJ1-4; V gene: TRBV19; D gene: .; CDR3 protein: CASSMRGHRATNEKLFF; CDR3 DNA: TGTGCCAGTAGTATGCGGGGACACCGAGCAACTAATGAAAAACTGTTTTTT
clone size: .; J gene: TRBJ2-7; V gene: TRBV10-1; D gene: .; CDR3 protein: CASSESLDYEQYF; CDR3 DNA: TGCGCCAGCAGTGAGTCCCTGGACTACGAGCAGTACTTC
clone size: .; J gene: TRBJ1-5; V gene: TRBV11-3; D gene: .; CDR3 protein: CASSLSGDNQPQHF; CDR3 DNA: TGTGCCAGCAGCTTGTCTGGAGACAATCAGCCCCAGCATTTT
clone size: .; J gene: TRBJ2-1; V gene: TRBV27; D gene: .; CDR3 protein: CASKTTGEQFF; CDR3 DNA: TGTGCCAGCAAAACTACAGGGGAGCAGTTCTTC
clone size: .; J gene: TRBJ2-2; V gene: TRBV27; D gene: TRBD2; CDR3 protein: CASRAGHTGELFF; CDR3 DNA: TGTGCCAGCAGAGCGGGACACACCGGGGAGCTGTTTTTT
clone size: few; J gene: TRBJ1-5; V gene: TRBV5-5; D gene: TRBD1; CDR3 protein: CASSLDRGRQPQHF; CDR3 DNA: TGTGCCAGCAGCCTGGACAGGGGAAGGCAGCCCCAGCATTTT
clone size: .; J gene: TRBJ2-7; V gene: TRBV11-2; D gene: .; CDR3 protein: CASSDWNSYEQYF; CDR3 DNA: TGTGCCAGCAGCGACTGGAATTCCTACGAGCAGTACTTC
clone size: .; J gene: TRBJ2-7; V gene: TRBV4-3; D gene: TRBD1; CDR3 protein: CASSQVTTGSSYEQYF; CDR3 DNA: TGCGCCAGCAGCCAAGTAACGACAGGGAGCTCCTACGAGCAGTACTTC
clone size: .; J gene: TRBJ2-7; V gene: TRBV27; D gene: TRBD2; CDR3 protein: CASSLTSAYEQYF; CDR3 DNA: TGTGCCAGCAGTTTGACTAGCGCGTACGAGCAGTACTTC
clone size: .; J gene: TRBJ2-2; V gene: TRBV5-8; D gene: .; CDR3 protein: CASSYGGGGELFF; CDR3 DNA: TGTGCCAGCAGCTACGGGGGAGGCGGGGAGCTGTTTTTT
clone size: .; J gene: TRBJ2-7; V gene: TRBV11-2; D gene: TRBD2; CDR3 protein: CASSLSSGRGSDEQYF; CDR3 DNA: TGTGCCAGCAGCTTAAGTAGCGGGAGAGGGTCGGACGAGCAGTACTTC
clone size: .; J gene: TRBJ1-1; V gene: TRBV19; D gene: TRBD1; CDR3 protein: CASSRAGQSNTEAFF; CDR3 DNA: TGTGCCAGTAGTAGGGCGGGACAGTCGAACACTGAAGCTTTCTTT